This is a list of T cell receptor beta chains from one sample in a study of T cells in localized non-small cell lung cancer. Generated by immunoSEQ multiplex PCR, the TCRdb table keeps only in-frame clones and is missing some. The table has approximately 23,000 clones, approximately 87% seen once; the top ten hold less than 7%. Specimen: PBMCs, collected before any cancer treatment. These receptors came from a man aged 35-69 years with stage II lung adenocarcinoma. The conserved cysteine and the conserved F or W are not part of the CDR3 here. Fields, in order: CDR3 length, J gene, V gene, clone size, CDR3 protein. Clone size is given for some rows only: seen once, a few or many times, or a class if the clone is expanded.

len: 11
j_gene: TRBJ2-7
v_gene: TRBV28
abundance: once
CDR3aa: ASTQIDRGEQY

len: 11
j_gene: TRBJ2-5
v_gene: TRBV19
abundance: NA
CDR3aa: ASRAGGIGTQY

len: 13
j_gene: TRBJ1-4
v_gene: TRBV19
abundance: once
CDR3aa: ASSAPGQVGEKLF

len: 12
j_gene: TRBJ2-7
v_gene: TRBV6-5
abundance: NA
CDR3aa: ASRKRDRGDEQY

len: 13
j_gene: TRBJ1-3
v_gene: TRBV11-2
abundance: NA
CDR3aa: ASSSSGGSGNTIY

len: 12
j_gene: TRBJ1-1
v_gene: TRBV7-2
abundance: few
CDR3aa: ASSLETGLTEAF

len: 15
j_gene: TRBJ2-3
v_gene: TRBV5-1
abundance: NA
CDR3aa: ASSLAPTGASTDTQY

len: 13
j_gene: TRBJ2-7
v_gene: TRBV4-3
abundance: NA
CDR3aa: ASSQVSGAIYEQY

len: 10
j_gene: TRBJ2-1
v_gene: TRBV5-4
abundance: NA
CDR3aa: ASSLPGNEQF

len: 13
j_gene: TRBJ2-3
v_gene: TRBV2
abundance: NA
CDR3aa: ASSEGGLGTDTQY

len: 14
j_gene: TRBJ1-2
v_gene: TRBV30
abundance: NA
CDR3aa: AWSVKGQDLNYGYT

len: 12
j_gene: TRBJ2-3
v_gene: TRBV7-6
abundance: NA
CDR3aa: ASSLIDQADTQY

len: 11
j_gene: TRBJ1-2
v_gene: TRBV7-8
abundance: NA
CDR3aa: ASSLGPSYGYT

len: 13
j_gene: TRBJ1-2
v_gene: TRBV4-1
abundance: NA
CDR3aa: ASSQDAGGSYGYT

len: 12
j_gene: TRBJ2-2
v_gene: TRBV7-8
abundance: NA
CDR3aa: ASSSTGNTGELF

len: 14
j_gene: TRBJ1-1
v_gene: TRBV23-1
abundance: few
CDR3aa: ASSQSFRTGNTEAF

len: 10
j_gene: TRBJ2-7
v_gene: TRBV11-2
abundance: NA
CDR3aa: ASSNDRYEQY

len: 9
j_gene: TRBJ2-5
v_gene: TRBV30
abundance: NA
CDR3aa: AWSGPTTQY

len: 14
j_gene: TRBJ1-2
v_gene: TRBV25-1
abundance: NA
CDR3aa: ASNPGQGKSNYGYT

len: 13
j_gene: TRBJ1-1
v_gene: TRBV6-5
abundance: NA
CDR3aa: ASSPRDSRNTEAF

len: 11
j_gene: TRBJ1-1
v_gene: TRBV19
abundance: NA
CDR3aa: ASGKSGGTEAF

len: 13
j_gene: TRBJ1-2
v_gene: TRBV4-1
abundance: once
CDR3aa: ASSPSAGGNYGYT

len: 13
j_gene: TRBJ1-2
v_gene: TRBV6-9
abundance: NA
CDR3aa: ASSYSRSGEGGYT